This is a list of T cell receptor beta chains from one sample in a study of blood T cells in healthy people across ages. One entry per CDR3 protein results from TCRdb running MiXCR on the 5' RACE reads. The sample records hundreds of thousands of distinct CDR3 sequences, about 62% being singletons. The sequencing sample was made of blood. Receptor source: a man aged 30-40 years in good health. Each CDR3 is given with its conserved first and last residue. The D gene is left open where the match is weak. The listing skips clone size in some rows; elsewhere it reads once, few, many or a size class.

j_call: TRBJ2-7
v_call: TRBV4-2
clone_size: NA
d_call: TRBD2
cdr3_nt: TGTGCCAGCAGCCAGCATATAGCGGGGGGCCTTCCCTACGAGCAGTACTTC
cdr3_aa: CASSQHIAGGLPYEQYF

j_call: TRBJ2-1
v_call: TRBV18
clone_size: NA
d_call: NA
cdr3_nt: TGTGTCAGCTCACCAGTTCCCTCTCGACGAACCGGGAGCTATGAGCAGTTCTTC
cdr3_aa: CVSSPVPSRRTGSYEQFF

j_call: TRBJ2-3
v_call: TRBV11-2
clone_size: NA
d_call: NA
cdr3_nt: TGTGCCAGCAGCTTAACAGGGTTTACAGATACGCAGTATTTT
cdr3_aa: CASSLTGFTDTQYF

j_call: TRBJ2-7
v_call: TRBV20-1
clone_size: NA
d_call: TRBD2
cdr3_nt: TGCAGTACCGTACCCGGGACTAGCGGGCCCTACTCCTACGAGCAGTACTTC
cdr3_aa: CSTVPGTSGPYSYEQYF

j_call: TRBJ2-7
v_call: TRBV28
clone_size: NA
d_call: NA
cdr3_nt: TGTGCCAGCAGAGACGCCGGGGCCTCCTACGAGCAGTACTTC
cdr3_aa: CASRDAGASYEQYF

j_call: TRBJ2-1
v_call: TRBV5-1
clone_size: few
d_call: TRBD1
cdr3_nt: TGCGCCAGCAGCTTCTTAGGGAGACAGGGGAATGAGCAGTTCTTC
cdr3_aa: CASSFLGRQGNEQFF

j_call: TRBJ2-1
v_call: TRBV29-1
clone_size: NA
d_call: NA
cdr3_nt: TGCAGCGTTGCTAGGGGCGTCATTGGTGAGCAGTTCTTC
cdr3_aa: CSVARGVIGEQFF

j_call: TRBJ2-7
v_call: TRBV5-1
clone_size: NA
d_call: NA
cdr3_nt: TGCGCCAGCAGCTTGGAAGGTCCCTACGAGCAGTACTTC
cdr3_aa: CASSLEGPYEQYF

j_call: TRBJ1-2
v_call: TRBV20-1
clone_size: NA
d_call: TRBD1
cdr3_nt: TGCAGTGCTGCAGACAGGGGGCTACTTAACTATGGCTACACCTTC
cdr3_aa: CSAADRGLLNYGYTF

j_call: TRBJ2-3
v_call: TRBV29-1
clone_size: NA
d_call: TRBD2
cdr3_nt: TGCAGCGTGGGACCCACTAGCGGGAGTGGGCATACGCAGTATTTT
cdr3_aa: CSVGPTSGSGHTQYF

j_call: TRBJ2-4
v_call: TRBV6-5
clone_size: NA
d_call: NA
cdr3_nt: TGTGCCAGCAGTCCCTTGGAGTCGCTAGCCAAAAACATTCAGTACTTC
cdr3_aa: CASSPLESLAKNIQYF

j_call: TRBJ1-2
v_call: TRBV19
clone_size: once
d_call: NA
cdr3_nt: TGTGCCAGTAAGGGGCCCAACAGGGACGGCTACACCTTC
cdr3_aa: CASKGPNRDGYTF

j_call: TRBJ2-4
v_call: TRBV29-1
clone_size: few
d_call: TRBD2
cdr3_nt: TGCAGCGTTGTTCGGGGGGGCTACAAAAACATTCAGTACTTC
cdr3_aa: CSVVRGGYKNIQYF

j_call: TRBJ2-4
v_call: TRBV4-2
clone_size: NA
d_call: NA
cdr3_nt: TGTGCCAGCAGCCGACGTGGGGAAAACATTCAGTACTTC
cdr3_aa: CASSRRGENIQYF

j_call: TRBJ2-2
v_call: TRBV20-1
clone_size: NA
d_call: NA
cdr3_nt: TGCAGTGCTAGAGATAGGAGAGGAAACGGGGAGCTGTTTTTT
cdr3_aa: CSARDRRGNGELFF

j_call: TRBJ2-7
v_call: TRBV10-3
clone_size: NA
d_call: TRBD2
cdr3_nt: TGTGCCATCAGTGAACTAACTAGCGGGAGATACGAGCAGTACTTC
cdr3_aa: CAISELTSGRYEQYF

j_call: TRBJ1-1
v_call: TRBV18
clone_size: NA
d_call: NA
cdr3_nt: TGTGCCAGCTCACCCGGGACGGACACTGAAGCTTTCTTT
cdr3_aa: CASSPGTDTEAFF

j_call: TRBJ2-1
v_call: TRBV4-3
clone_size: NA
d_call: TRBD1
cdr3_nt: TGCGCCAGCAGCCAAGATTTCCAGGGTCAGGGGGTGGGGAATGAGCAGTTCTTC
cdr3_aa: CASSQDFQGQGVGNEQFF

j_call: TRBJ2-3
v_call: TRBV6-5
clone_size: NA
d_call: TRBD2
cdr3_nt: TGTGCCAGCCGAGGGACTAGCGGGAACACAGATACGCAGTATTTT
cdr3_aa: CASRGTSGNTDTQYF

j_call: TRBJ2-7
v_call: TRBV3-1
clone_size: NA
d_call: NA
cdr3_nt: TGTGCCAGCAGCCATGTGTCCAGCTCCTACGAGCAGTACTTC
cdr3_aa: CASSHVSSSYEQYF

j_call: TRBJ1-1
v_call: TRBV29-1
clone_size: few
d_call: TRBD1
cdr3_nt: TGCAGCGTTAACCGGGACAGCGCTGAAGCTTTCTTT
cdr3_aa: CSVNRDSAEAFF

j_call: TRBJ1-2
v_call: TRBV2
clone_size: NA
d_call: NA
cdr3_nt: TGTGCCAGCAGTCAGACACTCTTGAACTATGGCTACACCTTC
cdr3_aa: CASSQTLLNYGYTF

j_call: TRBJ2-7
v_call: TRBV30
clone_size: NA
d_call: NA
cdr3_nt: TGTGCCTGGAGTTCGGGGAATGAGCAGTACTTC
cdr3_aa: CAWSSGNEQYF

j_call: TRBJ2-1
v_call: TRBV19
clone_size: NA
d_call: NA
cdr3_nt: TGTGCCAGTAGTATAAACGTTAGGGATGAGCAGTTCTTC
cdr3_aa: CASSINVRDEQFF

j_call: TRBJ1-1
v_call: TRBV12-3/TRBV12-4
clone_size: NA
d_call: NA
cdr3_nt: TGTGCCAGCAGCCTCCGGGACAAAGCTTTCTTT
cdr3_aa: CASSLRDKAFF

j_call: TRBJ2-1
v_call: TRBV7-2
clone_size: few
d_call: NA
cdr3_nt: TGTGCCAGCAGCTCACCTGGCGGCTATGAGCAGTTCTTC
cdr3_aa: CASSSPGGYEQFF

j_call: TRBJ2-1
v_call: TRBV29-1
clone_size: NA
d_call: NA
cdr3_nt: TGCAGCGTTGCTTCCGGTTACAATGAGCAGTTCTTC
cdr3_aa: CSVASGYNEQFF

j_call: TRBJ2-7
v_call: TRBV13
clone_size: once
d_call: TRBD1
cdr3_nt: TGTGCCAGCAGCTCCCGCGGGACAGGGCAACCCTACGAGCAGTACTTC
cdr3_aa: CASSSRGTGQPYEQYF

j_call: TRBJ2-7
v_call: TRBV2
clone_size: NA
d_call: TRBD2
cdr3_nt: TGTGCCAGCAGTGAATGGGGTAGCGGGGGAGGTGATGAGCAGTACTTC
cdr3_aa: CASSEWGSGGGDEQYF

j_call: TRBJ2-4
v_call: TRBV12-3/TRBV12-4
clone_size: NA
d_call: TRBD2
cdr3_nt: TGTGCCAGCAGTCCAGGGAGGGCCCTAGGCATTCAGTACTTC
cdr3_aa: CASSPGRALGIQYF

j_call: TRBJ2-5
v_call: TRBV20-1
clone_size: few
d_call: TRBD2
cdr3_nt: TGCAGTGCTAGAGATCACCACGGGGGGCAAGAGACCCAGTACTTC
cdr3_aa: CSARDHHGGQETQYF

j_call: TRBJ1-2
v_call: TRBV7-9
clone_size: NA
d_call: NA
cdr3_nt: TGTGCCAGCAGTCCCTTGGCCGGCAGAAACTATGGCTACACCTTC
cdr3_aa: CASSPLAGRNYGYTF

j_call: TRBJ2-1
v_call: TRBV21-1
clone_size: few
d_call: NA
cdr3_nt: TGTGCCAGCAGCTATAATCAAACTAGGGAAGGGGTCAATGAGCAGTTCTTC
cdr3_aa: CASSYNQTREGVNEQFF

j_call: TRBJ1-2
v_call: TRBV6-6
clone_size: NA
d_call: TRBD1
cdr3_nt: TGTGCCAGCAACCCGACAGGGACTAACTATGGCTACACCTTC
cdr3_aa: CASNPTGTNYGYTF

j_call: TRBJ2-7
v_call: TRBV7-8
clone_size: NA
d_call: NA
cdr3_nt: TGTGCCTGCGGGGACACGACCTACGAGCAGTACTTC
cdr3_aa: CACGDTTYEQYF

j_call: TRBJ2-1
v_call: TRBV28
clone_size: few
d_call: NA
cdr3_nt: TGTGCCAGCAGTTTTGGGGGGCGCTATGAGCAGTTCTTC
cdr3_aa: CASSFGGRYEQFF

j_call: TRBJ2-3
v_call: TRBV9
clone_size: NA
d_call: NA
cdr3_nt: TGTGCCAGCAGCCTAAACCCCACAGATACGCAGTATTTT
cdr3_aa: CASSLNPTDTQYF

j_call: TRBJ1-1
v_call: TRBV20-1
clone_size: NA
d_call: NA
cdr3_nt: TGCAGTGCGTCACCCCACGGGGCGGCCACTGAAGCTTTCTTT
cdr3_aa: CSASPHGAATEAFF

j_call: TRBJ1-2
v_call: TRBV7-2
clone_size: few
d_call: NA
cdr3_nt: TGTGCCAGCAGCCTTGAGCCACAGGGTGCCTATGGCTACACCTTC
cdr3_aa: CASSLEPQGAYGYTF

j_call: TRBJ1-1
v_call: TRBV7-2
clone_size: NA
d_call: NA
cdr3_nt: TGTGCCAGCAGCGCCATTAACCCTAGGGACACTGAAGCTTTCTTT
cdr3_aa: CASSAINPRDTEAFF

j_call: TRBJ2-7
v_call: TRBV7-6
clone_size: few
d_call: TRBD1
cdr3_nt: TGTGCCAGCAGCTGGACAGGGGGCTCGAACGAGCAGTACTTC
cdr3_aa: CASSWTGGSNEQYF

j_call: TRBJ2-3
v_call: TRBV5-1
clone_size: few
d_call: TRBD2
cdr3_nt: TGCGCCAGCAGCTCGCGGCGGGAGTCAGATACGCAGTATTTT
cdr3_aa: CASSSRRESDTQYF

j_call: TRBJ2-7
v_call: TRBV7-2
clone_size: NA
d_call: NA
cdr3_nt: TGTGCCACTTCGGCAGGGGGGAGTTCCTACGAGCAGTACTTC
cdr3_aa: CATSAGGSSYEQYF

j_call: TRBJ1-2
v_call: TRBV12-3/TRBV12-4
clone_size: NA
d_call: NA
cdr3_nt: TGTGCCAGCAGCCGGGCTACACCTAACTATGGCTACACCTTC
cdr3_aa: CASSRATPNYGYTF

j_call: TRBJ1-2
v_call: TRBV20-1
clone_size: NA
d_call: TRBD1
cdr3_nt: TGCAGTGCAAAACCGGGACAGGCTAACTATGGCTACACCTTC
cdr3_aa: CSAKPGQANYGYTF

j_call: TRBJ2-7
v_call: TRBV6-5
clone_size: NA
d_call: NA
cdr3_nt: TGTGCCAGCAGTCCAGTCGGGCTCCTCGGGGACGAGCAGTACTTC
cdr3_aa: CASSPVGLLGDEQYF

j_call: TRBJ2-3
v_call: TRBV12-3/TRBV12-4
clone_size: NA
d_call: TRBD1
cdr3_nt: TGTGCCAGCAGCAATGGACAGGGGGGCGATACGCAGTATTTT
cdr3_aa: CASSNGQGGDTQYF

j_call: TRBJ2-5
v_call: TRBV29-1
clone_size: NA
d_call: TRBD1
cdr3_nt: TGCAGCGTTGAAGACCGACTCGACAGGGTAGGACTAGAGACCCAGTACTTC
cdr3_aa: CSVEDRLDRVGLETQYF

j_call: TRBJ2-3
v_call: TRBV10-3
clone_size: few
d_call: NA
cdr3_nt: TGTGCCATCAGTGAATTAGGCACAGATACGCAGTATTTT
cdr3_aa: CAISELGTDTQYF

j_call: TRBJ1-5
v_call: TRBV3-1
clone_size: NA
d_call: NA
cdr3_nt: TGTGCCAGCAGCCAAGTCACCGGGCAGCCCCAGCATTTT
cdr3_aa: CASSQVTGQPQHF

j_call: TRBJ2-5
v_call: TRBV20-1
clone_size: NA
d_call: TRBD2
cdr3_nt: TGCAGTGCTCTTACGGCTAGCGGGGATCAAGAGACCCAGTACTTC
cdr3_aa: CSALTASGDQETQYF

j_call: TRBJ2-5
v_call: TRBV7-8
clone_size: NA
d_call: NA
cdr3_nt: TGTGCCAGCAGCTTTAGACTACCGGGAGAGACCCAGTACTTC
cdr3_aa: CASSFRLPGETQYF

j_call: TRBJ2-3
v_call: TRBV29-1
clone_size: NA
d_call: NA
cdr3_nt: TGCAGCGTTGAGGGGACCAACACAGATACGCAGTATTTT
cdr3_aa: CSVEGTNTDTQYF

j_call: TRBJ1-2
v_call: TRBV6-2/TRBV6-3
clone_size: NA
d_call: NA
cdr3_nt: TGTGCCAGCAGTTGGTCGGTTGGCTACACCTTC
cdr3_aa: CASSWSVGYTF

j_call: TRBJ2-5
v_call: TRBV12-3/TRBV12-4
clone_size: NA
d_call: TRBD1
cdr3_nt: TGTGCCAGCAGTTCCCCCAATCTGGCGACAGGGGTAACAGAGACCCAGTACTTC
cdr3_aa: CASSSPNLATGVTETQYF

j_call: TRBJ1-2
v_call: TRBV29-1
clone_size: NA
d_call: NA
cdr3_nt: TGCAGCGTTGAAGAAGGTATGGCGGGGGGCTACACCTTC
cdr3_aa: CSVEEGMAGGYTF

j_call: TRBJ1-6
v_call: TRBV7-2
clone_size: NA
d_call: NA
cdr3_nt: TGTGCCAGCAGCCAAAGGAGAGGAGCTAATTCACCCCTCCACTTT
cdr3_aa: CASSQRRGANSPLHF